This T cell receptor beta chain originates from a study of regulatory T cells in long-lasting Graves disease. This clonotype was recorded many times. Its antigen is unidentified. Time point in this sample: persistent/refractory GD, antithyroid drugs over 5 years with positive TRAb. Construction of the TCR library relied on RNA isolated from PBMCs. Arm-PCR with iRepertoire HTBI primers amplified the CDR3 regions for these TCR beta libraries. The authors' processing: Detected in the samples were 55 to 65 TRBV and 15 or so TRBJ segments. TCRdb re-called the multiplex PCR reads through MiXCR, storing one row per CDR3 protein. The V and J calls come from TCRdb's annotation, not from the publication. The sample carries some 430,000 distinct CDR3 sequences, 20% to 25% recorded once. This CDR3 region has 14 residues. CDR1 is SNHLY and CDR2 is FYNNEI in the germline V gene. General study findings and limits: Whereas about a thousand public clonotypes were shared by new patients, persistent patients shared more, at 2,500 to 3,000. Study of thyroid tissue was not done, with only peripheral blood studied. Since the sample size was small, accuracy may have been reduced.

The chain uses TRBV2 and TRBJ2-7, with D maybe TRBD1 (6 bases). This TCR was recovered from a female donor with Graves disease. The sample in question was peripheral blood mononuclear cells (PBMCs), obtained when the disease was refractory, from a patient treated with antithyroid drugs. CDR3 amino acids: CALRFRDTSYEQYF. The CDR3 region has the DNA TGTGCACTTAGATTCCGGGACACCTCCTACGAGCAGTACTTC. The whole variable domain, filled in from reference TRBV2 and TRBJ2-7, reads EPEVTQTPSHQVTQMGQEVILRCVPISNHLYFYWYRQILGQKVEFLVSFYNNEISEKSEIFDDQFSVERPDGSNFTLKIRSTKLEDSAMYFCALRFRDTSYEQYFGPGTRLTVT.